Listed here are 30 T cell receptor beta chains from one sample, sequenced in a study of T cells in Graves' hyperthyroidism and ophthalmopathy. The TCR beta CDR3 regions underwent amplification using RNA transcripts as the source. When the TCR CDR3 underwent first-round RT-PCR, the HTBI primer set was used. TCRdb itself ran the multiplex PCR reads through MiXCR, one entry per CDR3 protein. Of 640,000 or so distinct CDR3 sequences listed, around 15% are singletons. The sample consisted of blood. Source of these receptors: a middle-aged woman with Graves' ophthalmopathy.

The chain employs TRBV19 and TRBJ2-7, with 11 nucleotides matching TRBD2. The junction had 10 bases not matched to a gene; V was cut back by 7 bases and J by 5 bases. Germline assignment: CDR1 LNHDA and CDR2 SQIVND (reference sequence). The CDR3 loop spans 15 amino acids. CDR3 sequence (DNA): TGTGCCAGTATGAAACGAGGGACTAGCGGCAACGAGCAGTACTTC. It encodes CASMKRGTSGNEQYF.

This chain uses TRBV6-1 with TRBJ1-1; the match to TRBD1 covers 8 bases. CDR1 and CDR2 (germline): MNHNS, SASEGT. This CDR3 region has 13 residues. The J segment lost 7 bases and the V segment lost 6 bases, leaving 7 bases of the junction unmatched. Written as DNA, the CDR3 is TGTGCCAGCAGCTCGGACAGGGTTAATGAAGCTTTCTTT. Translating gives CASSSDRVNEAFF.

This clonotype showed up many times. This chain links TRBV12-3 or TRBV12-4 with TRBJ2-2; D call uncertain. The CDR3 loop spans 15 amino acids. The V and J ends lost 3 bases and 1 base respectively, with 9 bases between them. The DNA for the CDR3 is TGTGCCAGCAGTTTCAACCCTGAGAACACCGGGGAGCTGTTTTTT. It encodes CASSFNPENTGELFF.

In this sample, this clonotype turned up many times. This rearrangement joins TRBV27 to TRBJ2-5; the match to TRBD2 covers 8 bases. The CDR3 runs 14 residues. Germline assignment: CDR1 MNHEY and CDR2 SMNVEV (reference sequence). The junction had 3 bases not matched to a gene; V was cut back by 5 bases and J by 1 base. The CDR3 DNA follows: TGTGCCAGCAGTGACCGGGGGGGCCAAGAGACCCAGTACTTC. It translates to CASSDRGGQETQYF.

This clonotype appeared many times. The V and J genes are TRBV7-2 and TRBJ1-1; no reliable D call. Germline CDR1 SGHTA, CDR2 FQGNSA. V dropped 0 bases and J dropped 5 bases, with 7 bases sitting between them. The CDR3 is made up of 13 amino acids. The DNA for the CDR3 is TGTGCCAGCAGCTTAGCGCTCAGGACTGAAGCTTTCTTT. It encodes CASSLALRTEAFF. The complete variable domain, with remaining parts taken from reference TRBV7-2 and TRBJ1-1, reads GAGVSQSPSNKVTEKGKDVELRCDPISGHTALYWYRQSLGQGLEFLIYFQGNSAPDKSGLPSDRFSAERTGGSVSTLTIQRTQQEDSAVYLCASSLALRTEAFFGQGTRLTVV.

The chain uses TRBV19 and TRBJ1-1; unclear D gene. Germline values: CDR1 LNHDA, CDR2 SQIVND (reference sequence). The V end lost 5 bases, the J end lost 0 bases, and 10 bases lay between the germline ends. This CDR3 comprises 14 residues. The CDR3 spells CASSAGRLNTEAFF. CDR3 in DNA: TGTGCCAGTAGTGCAGGACGGTTGAACACTGAAGCTTTCTTT.

The table lists this clonotype with many counts. A read error may explain this, as a much larger clone is one base away. The gene calls are TRBV7-2 and TRBJ2-2; D gene unclear. The V gene's germline CDR1 is SGHTA and CDR2 FQGNSA. The CDR3 spans 13 residues. V lost 1 base to trimming and J lost 6 bases, with 6 bases between them. The DNA of the CDR3 is TGTGCCAGCAGCTTAGGGTGGGCCGGGGAGCTGTTTTTT. Translated, it gives CASSLGWAGELFF. The full variable domain, its missing parts supplied by reference TRBV7-2 and TRBJ2-2, is GAGVSQSPSNKVTEKGKDVELRCDPISGHTALYWYRQSLGQGLEFLIYFQGNSAPDKSGLPSDRFSAERTGGSVSTLTIQRTQQEDSAVYLCASSLGWAGELFFGEGSRLTVL.

This clonotype occurred many times. The rearrangement uses TRBV27 and TRBJ1-1; D is unresolved. Germline V lookup: CDR1 MNHEY, CDR2 SMNVEV (reference sequence). The CDR3 runs to 15 residues. The CDR3, as DNA: TGTGTTTCCGCGGAAGTCGGGGTTGGGAACACTGAAGCTTTCTTT. Its protein product is CVSAEVGVGNTEAFF.

This clonotype was detected many times. The chain couples TRBV11-3 to TRBJ2-5, with TRBD1 matching over 9 bases. The germline gives CDR1 SGHNT, CDR2 YENEEA. V shed 5 bases, J shed 5 bases, and the junction held 9 bases outside the gene matches. The CDR3 extends over 15 amino acids. Here the CDR3 DNA reads TGTGCCAGCAGCCTGGGACAGGGAGGTTACGAGACCCAGTACTTC. It codes for CASSLGQGGYETQYF.

This clonotype has a count of ten or more. The chain uses TRBV20-1 and TRBJ2-5; 7 bases fit TRBD2. After removal of 0 bases from V and 5 bases from J, the junction contained 9 bases not matched to a gene. The CDR3 sequence is 15 residues long. The V gene's germline CDR1 is DFQATT and CDR2 SNEGSKA (reference sequence). The CDR3 DNA reads TGCAGTGCTAGAGATCTGGTGGGAGGGCCGGAGACCCAGTACTTC. It codes for CSARDLVGGPETQYF.

The genes are TRBV7-2 and TRBJ2-3; D might be TRBD2 (6 bases). The CDR3 consists of 15 residues. The germline V gene encodes CDR1 SGHTA and CDR2 FQGNSA. The V gene lost 3 bases and the J gene lost 7 bases, with 17 bases spanning the gap. The CDR3 protein is CASSLRGGTSYTQYF. The CDR3 DNA follows: TGTGCCAGCAGCTTGCGGGGTGGGACGTCATATACGCAGTATTTT.

This clonotype was found many times. The CDR3 is CSVGTGAYEAFF. The CDR3 bases are TGCAGCGTTGGGACAGGGGCCTATGAAGCTTTCTTT. The chain carries TRBV29-1 and TRBJ1-1; TRBD1 matches 9 bases. The CDR3 consists of 12 residues. V lost 4 bases, J lost 7 bases, and 4 bases stayed unmatched. Germline-derived CDR1 and CDR2 are SQVTM and ANQGSEA.

This chain joins TRBV30 and TRBJ1-6; D unclear. Germline-derived CDR1 and CDR2 are GTSNPN and SVGIG (reference sequence). The CDR3 consists of 14 residues. V lost 5 bases to trimming and J lost 0 bases, with 8 bases between them. The chain's CDR3 is CAWDRDSYNSPLHF. DNA for the CDR3: TGTGCCTGGGACCGAGACTCCTATAATTCACCCCTCCACTTT.

This clonotype was seen repeatedly, ten times or more. V usage is TRBV2 and J usage is TRBJ1-1; a weak D match, TRBD1 (5 bases). CDR1 is SNHLY, CDR2 FYNNEI, per germline. CDR3 length: 14 residues. V gave up 5 bases and J gave up 5 bases, with 15 bases separating them. The chain's CDR3 is CASSQGRRGTEAFF. The CDR3 bases are TGTGCCAGCAGTCAGGGCCGCCGGGGGACTGAAGCTTTCTTT.

This clonotype was seen many times. The chain employs TRBV2 and TRBJ1-5; 7 positions agree with TRBD1. The J segment lost 0 bases and the V segment lost 5 bases, leaving 4 bases of the junction unmatched. Germline values: CDR1 SNHLY, CDR2 FYNNEI. There are 15 residues in the CDR3. The CDR3 here is CASSSQGSSNQPQHF. CDR3 nucleotides: TGTGCCAGCAGTTCACAGGGGAGTAGCAATCAGCCCCAGCATTTT.

This clonotype was seen once. The CDR3 loop reads CAFAGFSYGYTF. The CDR3 region has the DNA TGTGCCTTCGCAGGTTTTAGCTATGGCTACACCTTC. The chain joins TRBV30 to TRBJ1-2; unclear D gene. Germline assignment: CDR1 GTSNPN and CDR2 SVGIG (reference sequence). The V end lost 7 bases, the J end lost 4 bases, and 13 bases lay between the germline ends. This CDR3 has 12 amino acids.

The sample holds many counts of this clonotype. V and J are TRBV30 and TRBJ2-7; D tentatively fits TRBD1 or TRBD2 (5 bases each). CDR1 GTSNPN and CDR2 SVGIG come from the germline V gene (reference sequence). The V and J ends lost 1 base and 2 bases respectively, with 15 bases between them. The CDR3 covers 15 residues. The CDR3 loop reads CAWSGWGKETYEQYF. DNA of the CDR3: TGTGCCTGGAGTGGTTGGGGGAAAGAGACCTACGAGCAGTACTTC.

In this sample, this clonotype turned up many times. The chain links TRBV28 to TRBJ1-2; D perhaps matches TRBD1 (6 bases). From germline, CDR1 is MDHEN and CDR2 SYDVKM. This CDR3 has 15 residues. V lost 6 bases to trimming and J lost 4 bases, with 18 bases between them. The CDR3 loop reads CASRGSYRVSYGYTF. The CDR3 DNA is TGTGCCAGCAGAGGATCCTACAGGGTTAGCTATGGCTACACCTTC.

This clonotype has at least ten counts. The CDR3 does not end in the conserved phenylalanine or tryptophan, so this is likely a read error. The chain is built from TRBV6-2 or TRBV6-3 and TRBJ2-2; D not resolved. CDR1 is MNHEY and CDR2 is SVGEGT in the germline V gene. With 0 bases removed from V and 3 bases from J, the gap between germline ends came to 5 bases. The CDR3 contains 14 residues. CDR3 bases: TGTGCCAGCAGTTACTCAGGAGACACCGGGGAGCTGTTTTCT. Translation gives CASSYSGDTGELFS.

The rearrangement uses TRBV20-1 and TRBJ2-7; 11 bases are a match to TRBD2. CDR1 DFQATT and CDR2 SNEGSKA come from the germline V gene (reference sequence). The ends lost 4 bases at V and 6 bases at J; junction bases unmatched: 2. This CDR3 contains 12 residues. The CDR3 region is CSATLAGGEQYF. DNA for the CDR3: TGCAGTGCTACTCTAGCGGGAGGCGAGCAGTACTTC.

This clonotype was seen ten or more times. The chain has TRBV4-1 and TRBJ2-7; 9 bases align to TRBD2. The CDR3 sequence is 16 residues long. V shed 0 bases, J shed 4 bases, and the junction held 7 bases outside the gene matches. From germline, CDR1 is MGHRA and CDR2 YSYEKL. CDR3 in amino acids: CASSQDLAGSVYEQYF. The CDR3 DNA sequence: TGCGCCAGCAGCCAAGATCTAGCGGGATCCGTTTACGAGCAGTACTTC.

This clonotype was observed a few times. The chain joins TRBV7-3 to TRBJ2-1; either TRBD1 or TRBD2 may fit D (5 bases each). Trimming took off 5 bases at V and 0 bases at J, with 14 bases between the two ends. The CDR3 runs 16 residues. Per the germline V gene, CDR1 is SGHTA and CDR2 is FQGTGA. The CDR3 DNA is TGTGCCAGCAGCAGGACGGGACGCGGCTCCTACAATGAGCAGTTCTTC. Its translation: CASSRTGRGSYNEQFF.

This chain links TRBV12-3 or TRBV12-4 with TRBJ1-2, with 7 bases that match TRBD1. The CDR3 has 16 amino acids. V lost 8 bases and J lost 4; bases outside the gene matches: 16. CDR3 nucleotide sequence: TGTGCCAGCGGAAAGGGGGGACAGCGCACCCGCTATGGCTACACCTTC. It is translated as CASGKGGQRTRYGYTF.

This clonotype was counted many times. V and J are TRBV4-2 and TRBJ2-5, with TRBD2 as a possible D gene (6 bases). The CDR3 is made up of 14 amino acids. The V end lost 3 bases, the J end lost 4 bases, and 12 bases lay between the germline ends. Germline-derived CDR1 and CDR2 are LGHNA and YNFKEQ. The CDR3 nucleotides read TGTGCCAGCAGCCAGGAAGCGGGCACAGAGACCCAGTACTTC. This sequence encodes CASSQEAGTETQYF.

This chain links TRBV4-3 with TRBJ2-4, with D unresolved. Trimming cost V 0 bases and J 0 bases, with 12 bases left between them. The germline CDR1 and CDR2 sequences are LGHNA and YSLEER. This CDR3 has 17 amino acids. In nucleotides, the CDR3 is TGCGCCAGCAGCCAAGATGGTCCGAGGACAGCCAAAAACATTCAGTACTTC. Protein product: CASSQDGPRTAKNIQYF.

Ten or more counts support this clonotype. V usage is TRBV19 and J usage is TRBJ1-1; D gene unclear. This CDR3 region has 13 residues. Germline values: CDR1 LNHDA, CDR2 SQIVND (reference sequence). Between the trimmed V and J ends, which lost 3 bases and 3 bases, there was a span of 8 bases. CDR3 in amino acids: CASSIPSYTEAFF. As DNA, the CDR3 is TGTGCCAGTAGTATTCCTAGTTACACTGAAGCTTTCTTT.

Many counts were recorded for this clonotype. This chain joins TRBV19 and TRBJ1-1; D is uncertain. Germline values: CDR1 LNHDA, CDR2 SQIVND (reference sequence). CDR3 size: 12 residues. Trimming left V 4 bases short and J 4 bases short, with 7 bases between. The CDR3 region is CASSRRTTEAFF. The DNA for the CDR3 is TGTGCCAGTAGTAGGCGGACCACTGAAGCTTTCTTT.

The J gene is TRBJ1-2, the V gene TRBV20-1; the D gene is possibly TRBD1 (5 bases). V was trimmed by 0 bases and J by 4 bases, leaving 12 bases between them. Germline CDR1 reads DFQATT; CDR2 reads SNEGSKA (reference sequence). The length of the CDR3 is 14 residues. This CDR3 reads CSAREDGAAYGYTF. The CDR3 bases are TGCAGTGCTAGAGAGGATGGGGCAGCCTATGGCTACACCTTC.

This clonotype was found many times. The V call is TRBV27, the J call TRBJ2-6; weak D call: TRBD1 (6 bases). V lost 6 bases and J lost 2, with 11 bases in between. This CDR3 contains 15 residues. In germline, CDR1 is MNHEY, CDR2 SMNVEV (reference sequence). The CDR3 here is CASSYGTTGANVLTF. Written as DNA, the CDR3 is TGTGCCAGCAGCTATGGGACAACTGGGGCCAACGTCCTGACTTTC.

The J gene is TRBJ2-7, the V gene TRBV5-1; 8 nucleotides align to TRBD2. The CDR3 has 14 amino acids. With 2 bases clipped from V and 6 bases from J, the junction kept 7 bases outside the gene matches. Germline-derived CDR1 and CDR2 are SGHRS and YFSETQ. CDR3 DNA sequence: TGCGCCAGCAGCTTCCCGGGACTAGAAGGCGAGCAGTACTTC. This codes for CASSFPGLEGEQYF.